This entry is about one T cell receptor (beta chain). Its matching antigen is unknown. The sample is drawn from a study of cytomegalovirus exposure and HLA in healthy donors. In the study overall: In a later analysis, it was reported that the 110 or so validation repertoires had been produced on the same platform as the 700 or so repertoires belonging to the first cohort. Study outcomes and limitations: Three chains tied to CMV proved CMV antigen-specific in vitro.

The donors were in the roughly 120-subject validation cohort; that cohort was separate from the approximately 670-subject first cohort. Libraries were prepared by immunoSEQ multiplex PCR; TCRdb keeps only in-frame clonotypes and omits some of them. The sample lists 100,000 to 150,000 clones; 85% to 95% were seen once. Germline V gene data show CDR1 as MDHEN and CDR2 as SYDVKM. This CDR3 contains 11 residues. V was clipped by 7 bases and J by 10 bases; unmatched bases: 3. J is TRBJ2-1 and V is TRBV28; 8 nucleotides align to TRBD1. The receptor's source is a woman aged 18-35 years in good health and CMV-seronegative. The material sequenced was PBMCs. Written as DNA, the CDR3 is TGTGCCAGCACTAGGGACAGGGAGCAGTTCTTC. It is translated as CASTRDREQFF.